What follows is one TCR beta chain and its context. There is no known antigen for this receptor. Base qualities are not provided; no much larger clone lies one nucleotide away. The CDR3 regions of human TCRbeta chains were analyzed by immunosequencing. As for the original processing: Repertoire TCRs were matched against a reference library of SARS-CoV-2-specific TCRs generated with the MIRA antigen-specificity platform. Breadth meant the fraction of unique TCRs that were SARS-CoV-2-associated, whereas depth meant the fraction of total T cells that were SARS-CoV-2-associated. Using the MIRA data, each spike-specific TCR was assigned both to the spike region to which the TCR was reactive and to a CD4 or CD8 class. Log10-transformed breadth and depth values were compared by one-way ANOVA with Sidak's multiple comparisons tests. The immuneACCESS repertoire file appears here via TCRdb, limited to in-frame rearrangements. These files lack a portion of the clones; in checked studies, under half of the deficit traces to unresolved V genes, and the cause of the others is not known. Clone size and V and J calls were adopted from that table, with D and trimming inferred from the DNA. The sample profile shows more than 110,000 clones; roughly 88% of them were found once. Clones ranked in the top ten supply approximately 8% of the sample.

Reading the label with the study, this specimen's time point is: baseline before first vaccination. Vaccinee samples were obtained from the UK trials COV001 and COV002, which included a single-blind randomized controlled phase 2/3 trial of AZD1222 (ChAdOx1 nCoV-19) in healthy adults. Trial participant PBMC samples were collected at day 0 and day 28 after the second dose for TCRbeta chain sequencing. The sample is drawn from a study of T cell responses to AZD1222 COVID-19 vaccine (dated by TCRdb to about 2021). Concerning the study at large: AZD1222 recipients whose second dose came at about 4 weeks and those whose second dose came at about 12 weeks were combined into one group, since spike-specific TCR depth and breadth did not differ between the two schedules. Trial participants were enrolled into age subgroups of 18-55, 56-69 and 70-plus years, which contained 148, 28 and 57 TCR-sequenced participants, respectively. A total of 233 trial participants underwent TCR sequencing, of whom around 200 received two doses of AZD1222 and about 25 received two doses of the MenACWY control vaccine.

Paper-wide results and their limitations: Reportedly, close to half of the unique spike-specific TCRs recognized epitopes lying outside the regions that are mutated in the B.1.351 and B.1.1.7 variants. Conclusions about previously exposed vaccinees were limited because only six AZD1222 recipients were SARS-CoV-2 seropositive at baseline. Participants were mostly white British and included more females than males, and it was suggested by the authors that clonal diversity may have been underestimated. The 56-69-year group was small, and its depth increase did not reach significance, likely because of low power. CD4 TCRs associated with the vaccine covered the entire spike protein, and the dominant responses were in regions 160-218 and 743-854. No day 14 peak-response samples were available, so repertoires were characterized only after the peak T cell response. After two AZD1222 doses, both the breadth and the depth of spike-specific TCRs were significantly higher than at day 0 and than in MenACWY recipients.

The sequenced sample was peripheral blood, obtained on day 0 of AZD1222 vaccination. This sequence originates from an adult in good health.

The DNA is as follows: TGTGCCAGCAGCTTAGGGGGTGGGGGTGCCATGAACACTGAAGCTTTCTTT. Its coded protein is CASSLGGGGAMNTEAFF. The sequence joins TRBV7-9 to TRBJ1-1, with a tentative D gene TRBD1 over 5 matching bases. CDR1 and CDR2 (SEHNR, FQNEAQ) derive from the germline V gene (reference sequence). Between the V and J ends, shortened by 1 base and 0 bases respectively, the junction contains 15 bases. Including the terminal cysteine and phenylalanine, the CDR3 comprises 17 residues. The read is trimmed to its CDR3 DNA, 51 bases read in frame from base 1.